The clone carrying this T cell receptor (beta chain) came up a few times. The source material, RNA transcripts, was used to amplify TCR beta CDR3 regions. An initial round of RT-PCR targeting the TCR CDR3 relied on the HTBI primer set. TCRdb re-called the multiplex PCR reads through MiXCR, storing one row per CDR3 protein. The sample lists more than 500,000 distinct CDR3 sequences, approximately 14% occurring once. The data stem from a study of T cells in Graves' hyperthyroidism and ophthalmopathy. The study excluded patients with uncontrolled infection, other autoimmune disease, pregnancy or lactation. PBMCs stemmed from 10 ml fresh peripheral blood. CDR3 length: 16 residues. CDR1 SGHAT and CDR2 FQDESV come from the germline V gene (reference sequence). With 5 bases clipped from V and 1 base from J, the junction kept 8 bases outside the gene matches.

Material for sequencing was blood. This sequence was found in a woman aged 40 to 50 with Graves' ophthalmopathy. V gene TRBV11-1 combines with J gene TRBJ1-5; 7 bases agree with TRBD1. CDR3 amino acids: CASSSTEGASNQPQHF. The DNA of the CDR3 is TGTGCCAGCAGCAGTACTGAGGGGGCAAGCAATCAGCCCCAGCATTTT. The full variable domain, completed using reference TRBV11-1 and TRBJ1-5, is EAEVAQSPRYKITEKSQAVAFWCDPISGHATLYWYRQILGQGPELLVQFQDESVVDDSQLPKDRFSAERLKGVDSTLKIQPAELGDSAMYLCASSSTEGASNQPQHFGDGTRLSIL.